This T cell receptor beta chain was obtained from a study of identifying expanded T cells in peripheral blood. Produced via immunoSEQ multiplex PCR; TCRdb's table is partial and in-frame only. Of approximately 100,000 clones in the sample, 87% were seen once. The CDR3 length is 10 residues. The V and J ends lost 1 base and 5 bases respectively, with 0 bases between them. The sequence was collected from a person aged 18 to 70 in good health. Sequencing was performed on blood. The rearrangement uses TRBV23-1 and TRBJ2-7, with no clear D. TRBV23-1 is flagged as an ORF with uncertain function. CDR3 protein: CASSQYEQYF. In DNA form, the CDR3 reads TGCGCCAGCAGTCAATACGAGCAGTACTTC.